In its sample, the clone carrying this T cell receptor beta chain was seen a few times. Antigen: not known. The sample comes from a study of shared clonotypes between healthy human individuals. Study-wide results and caveats: Richness estimates generally favored naive over memory subsets. Exclusively blood specimens were collected; tissue repertoires likely differ. Genetic and exposure-history diversity was limited by the small donor number.

Produced via immunoSEQ multiplex PCR; TCRdb's table is partial and in-frame only. The table shows about 1 million clones, with around 74% occurring only once. This clonotype was obtained from a man younger than 35 in good health. Sequencing input: memory CD4+ T cells sorted from blood. Subset of the sample: CD45RA-negative fraction.

The DNA of the CDR3 is TGTGCCATCAGTGAGTCGACCGCCCCGGGCTACACCTTC. Encoded protein: CAISESTAPGYTF. The chain has TRBV10-3 and TRBJ1-2; D gene ambiguous. CDR1 ENHRY and CDR2 SYGVKD come from the germline V gene. The ends were cut back, 0 bases at V and 8 bases at J, with 10 bases in the middle. The CDR3 loop spans 13 amino acids.